A selection of T cell receptor beta chains follows, all from one sample in a study of STAT5B mutations in CD4+ large granular lymphocyte leukemia. The assay was immunoSEQ multiplex PCR, and TCRdb's table has in-frame clones only and misses some. The table has tens of thousands of clones, more than 80% seen once. The material sequenced was CD4+ T cells from blood buffy coats. The receptors were gathered from a human donor in good health. CDR3s leave out the opening cysteine and the closing phenylalanine or tryptophan.

v_gene,CDR3aa
TRBV28,ASTQTAPYGYT
TRBV6-5,ASSYGSSGANVLT
TRBV5-8,ASSLQGMGETQY
TRBV19,ASSIGGRSTDTQY
TRBV10-3,AISEAPGQNNYGYT
TRBV28,ASSLTGPYGYT
TRBV19,ASRDRGTTDTQY
TRBV15,ATSREGAGVVKNIQY
TRBV5-4,ASSRRQAQGEQY
TRBV28,ASIDNYGYT
TRBV30,AWSRSETQY
TRBV11-2,ASSLVLYTEQY
TRBV25-1,ASRDGTVNYEQY
TRBV7-8,ASRLSGLSTDTQY
TRBV4-1,ASSQTGGRSNTEAF
TRBV15,ATSGDRGGPETQY
TRBV18,ASSWGSGDYEQY
TRBV5-8,ASSLSPNTEAF
TRBV5-6,ASSLVGATIY
TRBV28,ASSIRDFNYGYT
TRBV5-1,ASRETGGSGNTIY
TRBV9,ASSYGTGEYEQY